Here is one T cell receptor (beta chain) with its context. This sample was taken from a study of blood T cell repertoires in COVID-19. In the source study's methods: Estimation of nucleated cell counts was performed using reference gene primer amplification. Sequenced by immunoSEQ multiplex PCR; TCRdb stores in-frame clones only, minus some. The D gene and trimming were derived from the DNA, and the V and J assignments and clone size from that table. The profile shows approximately 230,000 clones, approximately 80% of them singletons. The receptor was derived from a woman in her thirties or forties with active or convalescent COVID-19. Material: peripheral blood.

The CDR3 here is CATSDAETQYF. CDR3 coding DNA: TGTGCCACCAGTGACGCGGAGACCCAGTACTTC. The chain carries TRBV24-1 and TRBJ2-5, with D unclear. V lost 4 bases and J 5 bases, leaving 4 bases between the germline ends. The germline V gene has CDR1 KGHDR and CDR2 SFDVKD. The CDR3 extends over 11 amino acids.